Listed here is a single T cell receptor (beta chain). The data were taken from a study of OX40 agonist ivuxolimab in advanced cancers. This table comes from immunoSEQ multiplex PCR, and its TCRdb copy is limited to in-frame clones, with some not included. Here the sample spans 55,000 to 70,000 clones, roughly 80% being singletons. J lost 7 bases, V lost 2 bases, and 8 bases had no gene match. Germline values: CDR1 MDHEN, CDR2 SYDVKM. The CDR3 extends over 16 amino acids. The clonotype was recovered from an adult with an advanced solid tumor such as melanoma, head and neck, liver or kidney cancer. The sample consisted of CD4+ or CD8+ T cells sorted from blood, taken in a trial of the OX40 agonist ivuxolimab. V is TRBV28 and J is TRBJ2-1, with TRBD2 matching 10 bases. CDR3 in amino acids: CASSLDLAGVNNEQFF. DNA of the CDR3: TGTGCCAGCAGTTTAGATCTAGCGGGAGTAAATAATGAGCAGTTCTTC.